This T cell receptor beta chain originates from a study of long-term antiretroviral therapy in people with HIV. Study findings and constraints: In samples taken after ART, diversity increased but remained below transplant donor control levels.

Each participant with HIV received care in the United States. Trimming cost V 5 bases and J 5 bases, with 13 bases left between them. This CDR3 has 13 amino acids. The germline V gene has CDR1 SGHNT and CDR2 YYREEE (reference sequence). Only one count was recorded for this clone. What it binds is not known. Assay version v3.0 of immunoSEQ was used, and it was run at survey level. Some clones are missing from TCRdb's copy, which holds only in-frame ones; the method was immunoSEQ multiplex PCR. The top ten clones hold approximately 3.8% of a sample with about 31,000 clones, 70% to 90% of them seen once. The TCR originated in a man aged 18 to 30 with HIV. Sample: unsorted PBMCs, taken 0.8 years before starting antiretroviral therapy. This chain connects TRBV5-4 to TRBJ1-1; D is unresolved. The CDR3 DNA is TGTGCCAGCAGTCCCGGCCCAGCGACTGAAGCTTTCTTT. Amino acid sequence: CASSPGPATEAFF. Full variable domain (missing parts from reference TRBV5-4 and TRBJ1-1): ETGVTQSPTHLIKTRGQQVTLRCSSQSGHNTVSWYQQALGQGPQFIFQYYREEENGRGNFPPRFSGLQFPNYSSELNVNALELDDSALYLCASSPGPATEAFFGQGTRLTVV.